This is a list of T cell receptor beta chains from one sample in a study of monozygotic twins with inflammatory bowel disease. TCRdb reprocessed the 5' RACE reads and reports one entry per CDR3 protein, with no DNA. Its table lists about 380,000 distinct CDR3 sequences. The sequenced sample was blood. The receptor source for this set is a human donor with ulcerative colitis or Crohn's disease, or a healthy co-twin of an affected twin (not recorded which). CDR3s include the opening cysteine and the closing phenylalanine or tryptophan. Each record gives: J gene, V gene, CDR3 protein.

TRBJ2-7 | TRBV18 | CASSLLGQGNEQYF
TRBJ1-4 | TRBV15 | CATSRDAREATNEKLFF
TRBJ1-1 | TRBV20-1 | CSARDRGTEAFF
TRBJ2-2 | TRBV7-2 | CASRQDSESGELFF
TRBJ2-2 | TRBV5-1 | CASTPEAANTGELFF
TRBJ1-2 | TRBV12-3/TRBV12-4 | CASSSTGGGYGYTF
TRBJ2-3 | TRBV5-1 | CASHDASTDTQYF
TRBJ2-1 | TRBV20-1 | CSAPPFAYNEQFF
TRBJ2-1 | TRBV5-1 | CASIAGGSSYNEQFF
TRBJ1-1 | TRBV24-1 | CATSDFSQGRAFF
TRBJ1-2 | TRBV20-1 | CSARDLANYGYTF
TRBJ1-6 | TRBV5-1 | CASKGQQSSYNSPLHF
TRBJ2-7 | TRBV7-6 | CASSEDRGPYEQYF
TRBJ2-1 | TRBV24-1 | CATSDSRFGEQFF
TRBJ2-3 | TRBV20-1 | CSATSSHQSTDTQYF
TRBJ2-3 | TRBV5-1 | CASSSAARHSTDTQYF
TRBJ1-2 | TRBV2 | CASPDEVYGYTF
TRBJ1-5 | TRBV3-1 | CASSLRQHNQPQHF
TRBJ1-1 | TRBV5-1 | CASSLVPGALYTEAFF
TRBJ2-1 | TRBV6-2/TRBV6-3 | CASSYGTGTYNEQFF
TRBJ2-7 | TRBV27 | CASKQTRTGGYEQYF
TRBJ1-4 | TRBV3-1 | CASSRLVGVLNEKLFF
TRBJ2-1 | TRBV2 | CASGSPGGPAYNEQFF
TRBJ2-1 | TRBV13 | CASSSWGGQGNNEQFF
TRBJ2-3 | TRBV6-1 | CASSLTSGGPSDTQYF
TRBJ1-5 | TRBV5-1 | CASSLAGVDQPQHF
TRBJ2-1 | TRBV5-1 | CASSSDVLVRGEQFF
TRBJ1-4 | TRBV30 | CAWSDQGEKLFF
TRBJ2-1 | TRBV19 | CASSIGGRGYGEQFF
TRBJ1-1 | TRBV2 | CASSGPSRTEAFF
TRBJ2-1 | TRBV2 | CASSGGEVGNEQFF
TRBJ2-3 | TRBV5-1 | CASSLVKGGGPSTDTQYF
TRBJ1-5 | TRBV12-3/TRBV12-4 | CASSAARGVQPQHF
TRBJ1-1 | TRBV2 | CASRRDSNTEAFF
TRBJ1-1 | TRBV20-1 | CSASKGQNTEAFF
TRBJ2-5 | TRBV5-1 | CASSRDRPIQETQYF
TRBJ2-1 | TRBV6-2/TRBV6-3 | CASSSRELAGGPEQFF
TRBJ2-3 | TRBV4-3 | CASSQEAGSTDTQYF
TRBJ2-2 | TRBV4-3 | CASSRGLAGVNTGELFF
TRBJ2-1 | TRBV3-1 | CASSPQGLARLQFF
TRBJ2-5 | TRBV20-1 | CSARLHPLPDSQNIQEAQYF
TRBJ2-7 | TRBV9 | CASSVGPGEAYEQYF
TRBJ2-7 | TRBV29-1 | CSVVTMGQGFHEQYF
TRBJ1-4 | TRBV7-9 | CASRGTGDEKLFF
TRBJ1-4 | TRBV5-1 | CASSLLGTEAKGEKLFF
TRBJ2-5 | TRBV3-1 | CASSLGQGAMETQYF
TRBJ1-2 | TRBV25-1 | CASSELGGNYGYTF
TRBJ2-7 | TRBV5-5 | CASSFGGTGSYEQYF
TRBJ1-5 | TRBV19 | CASSISQYSNQPQHF
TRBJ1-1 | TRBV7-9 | CTSSPGRTSEAFF
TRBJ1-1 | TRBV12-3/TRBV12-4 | CASSLSTEAFF
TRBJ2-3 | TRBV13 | CASSLAHLGDTQYF
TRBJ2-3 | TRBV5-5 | CASSLDRQADTQYF
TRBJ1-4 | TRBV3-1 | CASSQWQSNNEKLFF
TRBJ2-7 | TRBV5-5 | CASSLRLLSYEQYF
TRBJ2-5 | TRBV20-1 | CSPGGGPETQYF
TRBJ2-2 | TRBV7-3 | CASSLTRVGELFF